Listed here are 23 T cell receptor beta chains from one sample, sequenced in a study of blood T cell repertoires in COVID-19. The assay was immunoSEQ multiplex PCR, and TCRdb's table has in-frame clones only and misses some. The sample comprises 270,000 or so clones, roughly nine tenths of which are singletons, and 8.5% to 9% rests with the top ten. Material for sequencing was peripheral blood. The receptors were sampled from a man between 35 and 55 years old with active or convalescent COVID-19.

The chain uses TRBV27 and TRBJ2-2, with D maybe TRBD2 (7 bases). V lost 1 base and J 6 bases, leaving 36 bases between the germline ends. This CDR3 comprises 23 residues. Per germline, CDR1 MNHEY and CDR2 SMNVEV (reference sequence). DNA for the CDR3: TGTGCCAGCAGTTTATTTGCGCCTCTTCCGGGGGGCCCTTCTTATTCCCACGCCGGGGAGCTGTTTTTT. Amino acids: CASSLFAPLPGGPSYSHAGELFF.

The chain uses TRBV5-4 and TRBJ1-2, with 7 positions matching TRBD1. With 0 bases clipped from V and 6 bases from J, the junction kept 11 bases outside the gene matches. Germline V gene data show CDR1 as SGHNT and CDR2 as YYREEE (reference sequence). The CDR3 has 16 residues. The chain's CDR3 is CASSLEGQPLRDGYTF. The CDR3 DNA follows: TGTGCCAGCAGCTTGGAGGGACAGCCTCTTAGGGATGGCTACACCTTC.

This chain connects TRBV13 to TRBJ1-4; D is unresolved. The CDR3 spans 14 residues. Trimming removed 2 bases at V and 0 bases at J, with 4 bases between. CDR1 and CDR2 (germline): PRHDT, FYEKMQ (reference sequence). The CDR3 DNA reads TGTGCCAGCAGCTTATCGGCAACTAATGAAAAACTGTTTTTT. This encodes CASSLSATNEKLFF.

The rearrangement joins TRBV2 to TRBJ1-2, with 7 bases aligning to TRBD1. Germline assignment: CDR1 SNHLY and CDR2 FYNNEI. J lost 4 bases, V lost 7 bases, and 6 bases had no gene match. This CDR3 region has 13 residues. The CDR3 bases are TGTGCCAGCACCCAGGGACAGCTCTATGGCTACACCTTC. Protein sequence: CASTQGQLYGYTF. Full variable domain (rest looked up from reference TRBV2 and TRBJ1-2): EPEVTQTPSHQVTQMGQEVILRCVPISNHLYFYWYRQILGQKVEFLVSFYNNEISEKSEIFDDQFSVERPDGSNFTLKIRSTKLEDSAMYFCASTQGQLYGYTFGSGTRLTVV.

J is TRBJ2-3 and V is TRBV6-5; maybe TRBD1 (6 bases). The ends were cut back, 6 bases at V and 4 bases at J, with 14 bases in the middle. Germline CDR1 is MNHEY and CDR2 is SVGAGI. CDR3 length: 14 residues. This chain's CDR3 is CASRVTGRSDTQYF. CDR3 nucleotide sequence: TGTGCCAGCAGAGTTACAGGGCGGTCAGATACGCAGTATTTT.

In DNA, the CDR3 is TGTGCCATCAGCCGGGGTAACTCTAACTATGGCTACACCTTC. It codes for CAISRGNSNYGYTF. V is TRBV10-3 and J is TRBJ1-2; D is undetermined. V gave up 6 bases and J gave up 0 bases, with 11 bases separating them. Germline V lookup: CDR1 ENHRY, CDR2 SYGVKD. CDR3 length: 14 amino acids.

The CDR3 spells CASSGKGEAFF. In DNA form, the CDR3 reads TGTGCCAGCAGCGGTAAGGGGGAAGCTTTCTTT. The chain is built from TRBV2 and TRBJ1-1, with D possibly matching TRBD1 (5 bases). V was clipped by 6 bases and J by 8 bases, with 10 bases between them. There are 11 residues in the CDR3. Germline CDR1 and CDR2: SNHLY and FYNNEI.

This clone has more than one count but fewer than ten. J is TRBJ1-1 and V is TRBV14; tentative D call: TRBD1 (5 bases). With 4 bases removed from V and 5 bases from J, the gap between germline ends came to 14 bases. The CDR3 extends over 14 amino acids. Germline CDR1 is SGHDN and CDR2 is FVKESK. The CDR3: CASSRRDGGTEAFF. The CDR3 nucleotides read TGTGCCAGCAGCCGTAGGGACGGGGGAACTGAAGCTTTCTTT. The full variable domain, rest sourced from reference TRBV14 and TRBJ1-1, is EAGVTQFPSHSVIEKGQTVTLRCDPISGHDNLYWYRRVMGKEIKFLLHFVKESKQDESGMPNNRFLAERTGGTYSTLKVQPAELEDSGVYFCASSRRDGGTEAFFGQGTRLTVV.

J is TRBJ2-7 and V is TRBV5-1; 9 bases line up with TRBD1. V lost 4 bases and J lost 7; bases outside the gene matches: 6. Germline-derived CDR1 and CDR2 are SGHRS and YFSETQ. The CDR3 is 13 amino acids. The CDR3 nucleotides read TGCGCCAGCAGCGCAACCGACAGGGGGGAGCAGTACTTC. Amino acids: CASSATDRGEQYF. Variable domain in full (rest from reference TRBV5-1 and TRBJ2-7): KAGVTQTPRYLIKTRGQQVTLSCSPISGHRSVSWYQQTPGQGLQFLFEYFSETQRNKGNFPGRFSGRQFSNSRSEMNVSTLELGDSALYLCASSATDRGEQYFGPGTRLTVT.

The CDR3 nucleotides read TGCGCCAGCAGCCCCGATCGTTCTAGGAATTCACCCCTCCACTTT. Translated: CASSPDRSRNSPLHF. V usage is TRBV4-1 and J usage is TRBJ1-6; no clear D gene. The CDR3 extends over 15 amino acids. The V end lost 4 bases, the J end lost 7 bases, and 14 bases lay between the germline ends. The V gene's germline CDR1 is MGHRA and CDR2 YSYEKL.

V is TRBV6-5 and J is TRBJ2-1; a weak D match, TRBD1 (5 bases). CDR3 length: 14 amino acids. Germline CDR1 MNHEY, CDR2 SVGAGI. Trimming pared 8 bases from V and 7 bases from J, leaving 18 bases between. The chain's CDR3 is CASEEGAEQNEQFF. The CDR3 DNA reads as TGTGCCAGCGAAGAAGGGGCGGAACAGAATGAGCAGTTCTTC.

The sample holds one count of this clone. The chain recombines TRBV30 with TRBJ2-7; 11 bases match TRBD2. The junction had 3 bases not matched to a gene; V was cut back by 0 bases and J by 2 bases. The CDR3 is made up of 15 amino acids. The germline V gene has CDR1 GTSNPN and CDR2 SVGIG (reference sequence). The chain's CDR3 is CAWSVLAGGPYEQYF. The CDR3 DNA reads as TGTGCCTGGAGTGTATTAGCGGGGGGGCCCTACGAGCAGTACTTC. Complete variable domain (other parts from reference TRBV30 and TRBJ2-7): SQTIHQWPATLVQPVGSPLSLECTVEGTSNPNLYWYRQAAGRGLQLLFYSVGIGQISSEVPQNLSASRPQDRQFILSSKKLLLSDSGFYLCAWSVLAGGPYEQYFGPGTRLTVT.

CDR3 sequence reads: CASSFGLAGVQEQYF. CDR3 nucleotide sequence: TGTGCCAGCAGCTTTGGACTAGCGGGAGTTCAGGAGCAGTACTTC. The chain joins TRBV9 to TRBJ2-7; 13 bases agree with TRBD2. The CDR3 consists of 15 residues. The V segment lost 4 bases and the J segment 7 bases; nucleotides outside the gene matches: 8. CDR1 and CDR2 from the germline V gene are SGDLS and YYNGEE.

This chain links TRBV10-2 with TRBJ2-7; unclear D gene. V shed 2 bases and J shed 3 bases, with 14 bases lying between them. Germline CDR1 and CDR2: WSHSY and SAAADI. The CDR3 sequence is 15 residues long. Written as DNA, the CDR3 is TGCGCCAGCAGTGAGGGCCAGGATGCCTTCTACGAGCAGTACTTC. This codes for CASSEGQDAFYEQYF.

The J gene is TRBJ2-2, the V gene TRBV11-2; D unclear. Trimming left V 3 bases short and J 2 bases short, with 10 bases between. This CDR3 contains 15 residues. Germline CDR1 is SGHAT and CDR2 is FQNNGV. The CDR3 nucleotides read TGTGCCAGCAGCTTTCATGGCTCCAACACCGGGGAGCTGTTTTTT. This gives the protein CASSFHGSNTGELFF.

Only one count was recorded for this clone. V usage is TRBV28 and J usage is TRBJ1-6; D is perhaps TRBD1 (5 bases). Trimming pared 7 bases from V and 7 bases from J, leaving 17 bases between. Germline CDR1 MDHEN, CDR2 SYDVKM. This CDR3 is 15 amino acids long. The CDR3 is CASNRAGTMNSPLHF. CDR3 sequence (DNA): TGTGCCAGCAATCGAGCCGGGACTATGAATTCACCCCTCCACTTT.

This clone was counted only a few times. This chain joins TRBV28 and TRBJ1-3, with D perhaps TRBD1 (5 bases). This CDR3 comprises 12 residues. V gave up 2 bases and J gave up 6 bases, with 5 bases separating them. Germline CDR1 reads MDHEN; CDR2 reads SYDVKM. The CDR3 nucleotides are TGTGCCAGCAGTTTAGGGGCAAACACCATATATTTT. The encoded protein is CASSLGANTIYF. The variable domain in full, with the rest retrieved from reference TRBV28 and TRBJ1-3, is DVKVTQSSRYLVKRTGEKVFLECVQDMDHENMFWYRQDPGLGLRLIYFSYDVKMKEKGDIPEGYSVSREKKERFSLILESASTNQTSMYLCASSLGANTIYFGEGSWLTVV.

This chain joins TRBV29-1 and TRBJ1-1, with 12 bases fitting TRBD1. With V trimmed by 4 bases and J by 7 bases, 4 bases remained unmatched. CDR1 is SQVTM and CDR2 is ANQGSEA in the germline V gene. The CDR3 consists of 13 residues. CDR3 nucleotides: TGCAGCGTTGTTGGGACAGGGGGCGGTGAAGCTTTCTTT. It encodes CSVVGTGGGEAFF.

The chain has TRBV5-8 and TRBJ2-2; 7 bases match TRBD1. The CDR3 loop spans 15 amino acids. Germline V gene sequence: CDR1 SGHTS, CDR2 YDEGEE. The ends lost 4 bases at V and 2 bases at J; junction bases unmatched: 5. This chain's CDR3 is CASSPGQFNTGELFF. CDR3 sequence (DNA): TGTGCCAGCAGCCCGGGACAGTTCAACACCGGGGAGCTGTTTTTT.

The genes are TRBV12-5 and TRBJ2-7; D is perhaps TRBD2 (5 bases). Trimming removed 0 bases from V and 2 bases from J, with 14 bases in between. Germline CDR1 and CDR2: LGHNT and FRNRAP. The CDR3 has 16 amino acids. The DNA for the CDR3 is TGTGCTAGTGGTTTGGTACACGGCCGACTAACCTACGAGCAGTACTTC. The encoded protein is CASGLVHGRLTYEQYF.

J is TRBJ2-1 and V is TRBV19, with unresolved D. V lost 3 bases and J lost 10, with 7 bases in between. The CDR3 length is 11 residues. Germline-derived CDR1 and CDR2 are LNHDA and SQIVND (reference sequence). Written as DNA, the CDR3 is TGTGCCAGTAGTATTTTGCGGGAGCAGTTCTTC. Protein product: CASSILREQFF.

The V and J genes are TRBV7-9 and TRBJ1-4; D gene uncertain. Germline-derived CDR1 and CDR2 are SEHNR and FQNEAQ (reference sequence). Trimming cost V 4 bases and J 7 bases, with 4 bases left between them. The CDR3 spans 11 residues. CDR3 region: CASSSGEKLFF. In DNA, the CDR3 is TGTGCCAGCAGCTCAGGTGAAAAACTGTTTTTT.

This clone was seen just once. The CDR3 bases are TGTGCCAGCTCACCCCGGCAGGCTATCCAAGAGACCCAGTACTTC. Protein: CASSPRQAIQETQYF. The chain joins TRBV18 to TRBJ2-5; D is uncertain. The V gene's germline CDR1 is KGHSH and CDR2 LQKENI. V lost 3 bases and J lost 1, with 12 bases in between. CDR3 size: 15 residues.